These T cell receptor beta chains were read from a single sample in a study of cytomegalovirus exposure and HLA in healthy donors. Measured with immunoSEQ multiplex PCR; TCRdb has only the in-frame clones, and not every one. There are 65,000 to 80,000 clones in the sample; roughly 94% occur only once, and about 3.6% lies in the top ten. The sample taken for sequencing was PBMCs. The receptors come from a woman in her late teens or twenties in good health and CMV-seropositive. The CDR3 runs from the conserved cysteine through the conserved F or W. D genes are given only for firm matches. The size field is filled for only some rows; it gives once, few, many or a size class.

D,size,J,V,CDR3,DNA
TRBD1,.,TRBJ1-5,TRBV11-2,CASSKDGQGVQPQHF,TGTGCCAGCAGTAAGGATGGACAGGGGGTTCAGCCCCAGCATTTT
.,.,TRBJ2-3,TRBV7-9,CASSLGGATDTQYF,TGTGCCAGCAGCTTGGGGGGAGCGACAGATACGCAGTATTTT
TRBD1,.,TRBJ2-2,TRBV9,CASSPTGGNTGELFF,TGTGCCAGCAGCCCCACAGGGGGGAACACCGGGGAGCTGTTTTTT
TRBD1,.,TRBJ1-2,TRBV28,CASSRDRDNYGYTF,TGTGCCAGCAGTCGGGACAGAGATAACTATGGCTACACCTTC
TRBD2,.,TRBJ2-2,TRBV2,CASTLGSLAGFTGELFF,TGTGCCAGCACCTTAGGGTCCCTAGCGGGGTTCACCGGGGAGCTGTTTTTT
.,.,TRBJ2-2,TRBV7-2,CASSGQPINTGELFF,TGTGCCAGCAGCGGACAACCGATTAACACCGGGGAGCTGTTTTTT
.,.,TRBJ2-3,TRBV10-3,CAISGVSSGITDTQYF,TGTGCCATCAGTGGGGTTAGTAGCGGTATCACAGATACGCAGTATTTT
.,.,TRBJ1-1,TRBV27,CASSTINGGEAFF,TGTGCCAGCAGTACTATAAACGGGGGTGAAGCTTTCTTT
.,.,TRBJ1-1,TRBV7-3,CASSLTGPGEILNTEAFF,TGTGCCAGCAGCTTAACGGGGCCAGGGGAAATACTGAACACTGAAGCTTTCTTT
.,once,TRBJ1-2,TRBV4-1,CASSQVGGQVGYTF,TGCGCCAGCAGCCAAGTGGGGGGGCAAGTTGGCTACACCTTC
.,.,TRBJ2-1,TRBV5-4,CASSLGGFSYNEQFF,TGTGCCAGCAGCTTGGGCGGGTTCTCCTACAATGAGCAGTTCTTC
.,.,TRBJ1-3,TRBV4-3,CASSQGTPNSGNTIYF,TGCGCCAGCAGCCAAGGGACTCCCAACTCTGGAAACACCATATATTTT
TRBD1,.,TRBJ1-1,TRBV28,CASSFLLDRGGSEAFF,TGTGCCAGCAGTTTCCTCTTGGACAGGGGAGGATCTGAAGCTTTCTTT
TRBD1,.,TRBJ1-4,TRBV5-4,CASSRTGGSGREKLFF,TGTGCCAGCAGCCGGACAGGGGGCTCGGGAAGAGAAAAACTGTTTTTT
.,.,TRBJ1-3,TRBV11-2,CASSLVLRNTIYF,TGTGCCAGCAGCTTAGTTTTAAGAAACACCATATATTTT
.,.,TRBJ2-3,TRBV11-3,CASSLWGDPDTQYF,TGTGCCAGCAGCTTATGGGGGGACCCAGATACGCAGTATTTT
.,.,TRBJ2-6,TRBV2,CASFTGSGANVLTF,TGTGCCAGCTTCACAGGGTCTGGGGCCAACGTCCTGACTTTC
TRBD1,.,TRBJ1-2,TRBV5-1,CASSPRDRTLYGYTF,TGCGCCAGCAGCCCGAGGGACAGGACCCTCTATGGCTACACCTTC
.,.,TRBJ1-5,TRBV7-9,CASSFSEGNQPQHF,TGTGCCAGCAGCTTTTCCGAGGGCAATCAGCCCCAGCATTTT
TRBD1,.,TRBJ1-1,TRBV28,CASSFERGRAFF,TGTGCCAGCAGTTTTGAAAGGGGGCGAGCTTTCTTT